This T cell receptor (beta chain) was captured in a study of shared clonotypes between healthy human individuals. Study in general: Each donor had three CD4 naive, three CD4 memory, two CD8 naive and one CD8 memory plate.

There are 15 residues in the CDR3. The V gene's germline CDR1 is MRHNA and CDR2 SNTAGT. Trimming left V 0 bases short and J 1 base short, with 4 bases between. Assay: immunoSEQ multiplex PCR; the TCRdb copy retains only in-frame clones and omits some. The table records 2,500,000 or so clones, 93% of them present only once. As for this clone: Other DNA sequences from this sample encode an identical CDR3 as well.

This clonotype was sampled from a man aged 18 to 29 in good health. Some clones in this sample may be carry-over from other donors' samples. The sequenced sample was naive CD4+ T cells from PBMCs. Subset: CD45RA+ positively selected. The chain employs TRBV6-4 and TRBJ2-6; D not certain. The CDR3 loop is CASSDSGSGANVLTF. CDR3 DNA: TGTGCCAGCAGTGACTCGGGGTCTGGGGCCAACGTCCTGACTTTC.